The clone carrying this TCR beta chain is called medium-sized (0.01 to 0.1%) based on its frequency. No antigen is known for it. The sample belongs to a study of CXCR3-negative and CXCR3-positive naive CD8 T cells. This CDR3 has 12 amino acids. CDR1 SQVTM and CDR2 ANQGSEA come from the germline V gene. The authors prepared UMI-labeled TRB cDNA libraries by 5' RACE. Following a re-call of the 5' RACE reads, TCRdb has one entry per CDR3 protein and lacks DNA. The sample data list roughly 7,300 distinct CDR3 sequences. Broader study findings: Relative to CXCR3-negative naive cells, CXCR3-positive naive cells had more hydrophobic TRB CDR3s.

The chain joins TRBV29-1 to TRBJ1-2. The sample taken for sequencing was naive CXCR3+ CD8+ T cells from blood. Subset in this sample: CD45RO-CCR7+CD27+CD95- naive CD8+ T cells expressing CXCR3 (TNR3+). The origin of this receptor is a human donor in good health. Some clones in this sample may be carry-over from other donors' samples. CDR3 residues: CSVGPSDYGYTF.